The clone carrying this T cell receptor beta chain was observed many times. The antigen is undetermined. CDR3 size: 14 residues. V was cut by 7 bases and J by 4 bases, with 11 bases left in between. TCRdb recomputed calls from the reads with MiXCR, one row per CDR3 protein. The sample has fewer than 250,000 distinct CDR3 sequences; 20% to 25% are singletons. This record belongs to a study of T cell repertoires in cytomegalovirus infection. Study in general: Both a matching HLA type and CMV infection were indicated by public TCR beta signatures.

Whole-study results and caveats: HLA-C-restricted CMV-specific TCR beta clonotypes were dominant in the ex vivo response. Carriers of CMV and the relevant HLA type were discriminated by public TCR beta frequency.

The specimen sequenced was CD8+ T cells from PBMCs. The clonotype originates from a human donor in good health (CMV status not recorded). Some clones in this sample may be carry-over from other donors' samples. The genes are TRBV12-3 or TRBV12-4 and TRBJ1-6, with D tentatively TRBD1 (6 bases). In nucleotides, the CDR3 is TGTGCCAGCACTGAGGGGGGGTATAATTCACCCCTCCACTTT. This translates into CASTEGGYNSPLHF.